A selection of T cell receptor beta chains follows, all from one sample in a study of cytomegalovirus exposure and HLA in healthy donors. Measured with immunoSEQ multiplex PCR; TCRdb has only the in-frame clones, and not every one. Among under 200,000 clones listed, approximately 85% were seen once. Sequencing input: PBMCs. These receptors were obtained from a man between 18 and 35 years old in good health and CMV-seropositive. Each CDR3 is given with its conserved first and last residue. A D gene is named only where the DNA matches it firmly. Clone size, where shown, is once, few, many, or a class for clones that have expanded.

d_call clone_size j_call v_call cdr3_length cdr3_nt cdr3_aa
- - TRBJ2-5 TRBV30 13 TGTGCCTGGAAGGCGGGATACCAAGAGACCCAGTACTTC CAWKAGYQETQYF
- - TRBJ2-4 TRBV10-3 17 TGTGCCATCAGTGAGTCGAGTTTCGCAGGAGCCAAAAACATTCAGTACTTC CAISESSFAGAKNIQYF
TRBD2 - TRBJ2-5 TRBV10-1 16 TGCGCCAGCAGTGAGTCTAAGCGGGGGGACCAAGAGACCCAGTACTTC CASSESKRGDQETQYF
TRBD1 - TRBJ1-2 TRBV18 15 TGTGCCAGCTCACCTTCCAGACAGGGGGCGTATGGCTACACCTTC CASSPSRQGAYGYTF
- once TRBJ1-1 TRBV5-1 16 TGCGCCAGCAGTCGGGACCAGGGGACCCTGAACACTGAAGCTTTCTTT CASSRDQGTLNTEAFF
TRBD1 - TRBJ2-7 TRBV30 16 TGTGCCTGGAGTGTAGGCAGGTCAGGGGGTTCCTACGAGCAGTACTTC CAWSVGRSGGSYEQYF
- few TRBJ1-1 TRBV5-6 14 TGTGCCAGCAGCTTGGAGACAGTGAACACTGAAGCTTTCTTT CASSLETVNTEAFF
- - TRBJ1-1 TRBV4-1 14 TGCGCCAGCAGCCCCCCGGGGGAAAACACTGAAGCTTTCTTT CASSPPGENTEAFF
- - TRBJ2-7 TRBV4-1 13 TGCGCCAGCAGCCAAGCTCCGGTCTACGAGCAGTACTTC CASSQAPVYEQYF
TRBD2 - TRBJ2-1 TRBV2 11 TGTGCCAGGGGAGGGTTAGCTGAGCAGTTCTTC CARGGLAEQFF
TRBD1 - TRBJ1-2 TRBV5-4 14 TGTGCCAGCAGCGTGATACAGGGGAACTATGGCTACACCTTC CASSVIQGNYGYTF
- - TRBJ1-2 TRBV7-9 12 TGTGCCAGCAGCTCGGGTAACTATGGCTACACCTTC CASSSGNYGYTF
TRBD1 - TRBJ2-7 TRBV4-1 14 TGCGCCAGCAGCCAAGTGACAGGGGACAACGAGCAGTACTTC CASSQVTGDNEQYF
TRBD2 - TRBJ2-3 TRBV10-3 15 TGTGCCATCAGTGAGGGACTAGCGGTGACAGATACGCAGTATTTT CAISEGLAVTDTQYF
TRBD2 - TRBJ2-3 TRBV7-2 15 TGTGCCAGCAGCCCCCACCTGCGGGAGACAGATACGCAGTATTTT CASSPHLRETDTQYF
- - TRBJ2-1 TRBV29-1 13 TGCAGCGTTGGCGGGCGGGGCTACAATGAGCAGTTCTTC CSVGGRGYNEQFF
- - TRBJ1-6 TRBV7-9 14 TGTGCCAGCAGCTATGAGACAGCAAATTCACCCCTCCACTTT CASSYETANSPLHF
- - TRBJ1-5 TRBV6-5 15 TGTGCCAGCAGTTACTCAGAGTATAGCAATCAGCCCCAGCATTTT CASSYSEYSNQPQHF
TRBD2 - TRBJ2-2 TRBV19 15 TGTGCCAGCTTGAACGGGGGGGCGAACACCGGGGAGCTGTTTTTT CASLNGGANTGELFF
- - TRBJ2-1 TRBV6-6 12 TGTGCCAGCAGTCAAAGCAACAATGAGCAGTTCTTC CASSQSNNEQFF
- - TRBJ1-1 TRBV10-3 15 TGTGCCATCAGTGAGGCCAGTACAACGAACACTGAAGCTTTCTTT CAISEASTTNTEAFF
- - TRBJ1-5 TRBV7-9 14 TGTGCCAGCAGCTTAGGAGGGGGTGGAGAGCCCCAGCATTTT CASSLGGGGEPQHF
TRBD1 - TRBJ1-4 TRBV18 15 TGTGCCAGCTCACCAAGGACAGGGGGTCGAGAAAAACTGTTTTTT CASSPRTGGREKLFF
- - TRBJ2-5 TRBV5-1 17 TGCGCCAGCAGCTTGGTGGCCAGGGCACAAAAGGGGGAGACCCAGTACTTC CASSLVARAQKGETQYF
TRBD1 few TRBJ1-1 TRBV27 14 TGTGCCAGCAGTTTCACAGGGGCTGGAACTGAAGCTTTCTTT CASSFTGAGTEAFF
- - TRBJ2-5 TRBV7-6 16 TGTGCCAGCAGCTTACGCTCTGGCCAGGCTAAAGAGACCCAGTACTTC CASSLRSGQAKETQYF
- - TRBJ2-5 TRBV19 14 TGTGCCAGTAGTAGGATGGGCCAGGTAGAGACCCAGTACTTC CASSRMGQVETQYF
- - TRBJ1-1 TRBV2 13 TGTGCCAGCTCGGGGGATTTGAACACTGAAGCTTTCTTT CASSGDLNTEAFF
- - TRBJ2-7 TRBV7-2 12 TGTGCCAGCAGCTTAGATCGGACAGACGTTAGTTTC CASSLDRTDVSF
- - TRBJ2-1 TRBV6-5 13 TGTGCCAGCAGTTACGAGGCCCGAAATGAGCAGTTCTTC CASSYEARNEQFF
- - TRBJ1-3 TRBV2 15 TGTGCCAGCAGTCGTGGGACACCGACTGGAAACACCATATATTTT CASSRGTPTGNTIYF
TRBD2 - TRBJ2-5 TRBV4-2 21 TGTGCCAGCAGCCAAGAGCTCCGACTAGCGGGGGGCATTCAAACCCAAGAGACCCAGTACTTC CASSQELRLAGGIQTQETQYF
TRBD1 - TRBJ2-3 TRBV7-2 14 TGTGCCAGCAGCACCGGGACAGGGGCAGATACGCAGTATTTT CASSTGTGADTQYF
- - TRBJ1-3 TRBV15 15 TGTGCCACCAGCAGAGAGGCCGCCTCTGGAAACACCATATATTTT CATSREAASGNTIYF
TRBD1 - TRBJ1-6 TRBV4-1 14 TGCGCCAGCAGCCCCGGGACAGGGGATTCACCCCTCCACTTT CASSPGTGDSPLHF
TRBD2 - TRBJ2-7 TRBV9 15 TGTGCCAGCAGCGTAGACGGGACTAGTAAGTACGAGCAGTACTTC CASSVDGTSKYEQYF
- - TRBJ2-7 TRBV2 14 TGTGCCAGCGACAACCCGGGGTACTCCTACGAGCAGTACTTC CASDNPGYSYEQYF
- - TRBJ2-5 TRBV4-1 18 TGCGCCAGCAGCCAAGATAAGGTGGGAGCGGCCACCCAAGAGACCCAGTACTTC CASSQDKVGAATQETQYF
TRBD1 - TRBJ2-7 TRBV11-2 15 TGTGCCAGCAGCTTAGATGGGACAGGTATTTACGAGCAGTACTTC CASSLDGTGIYEQYF
TRBD2 - TRBJ2-5 TRBV5-1 18 TGCGCCAGCAGCTTGGAGCTAGCGGGGGGGTATGGCCAAGAGACCCAGTACTTC CASSLELAGGYGQETQYF
- - TRBJ1-2 TRBV11-1 14 TGTGCCAGCAGCTTATCGCGGGGATCCTATGGCTACACCTTC CASSLSRGSYGYTF
TRBD1 - TRBJ2-1 TRBV15 16 TGTGCCACCAGCAGAGGATCGGGACAGGGAGACAATGAGCAGTTCTTC CATSRGSGQGDNEQFF
- - TRBJ2-2 TRBV13 13 TGTGCCAGCAGCACCAGGGTGGACGGGGAGCTGTTTTTT CASSTRVDGELFF
- few TRBJ1-2 TRBV6-5 13 TGTGCCAGCAGTGACGGACTGCTGTATGGCTACACCTTC CASSDGLLYGYTF
- - TRBJ2-7 TRBV7-9 12 TGTGCCAGCAGCTCCTCAGGGGTCGAGCAGTACTTC CASSSSGVEQYF
- - TRBJ2-5 TRBV7-7 13 TGTGCTAGCAGCGGGAACAGGGGGGAGACCCAGTACTTC CASSGNRGETQYF
TRBD2 - TRBJ2-5 TRBV6-6 14 TGTGCCAGCAGTGATACTAGCGGGGAAGAGACCCAGTACTTC CASSDTSGEETQYF
- - TRBJ1-5 TRBV6-4 9 TGTGCCAGCCCGCGGCCCCAGCATTTT CASPRPQHF
- - TRBJ1-3 TRBV7-2 16 TGTGCCAGCAGCTTTGGTAGCACCCGCTCTGGAAACACCATATATTTT CASSFGSTRSGNTIYF
- - TRBJ2-1 TRBV7-9 15 TGTGCCAGCAGCCAAATTCCAGGTTCCTACAATGAGCAGTTCTTC CASSQIPGSYNEQFF
TRBD2 - TRBJ2-7 TRBV9 14 TGTGCCAGCAGCGTCGGGGGGGGACCCTACGAGCAGTACTTC CASSVGGGPYEQYF
TRBD1 once TRBJ1-2 TRBV7-2 16 TGTGCCAGCAGCTTAAGGACAGGGGGCGCGACTAGAGGCTACACCTTC CASSLRTGGATRGYTF
- - TRBJ1-2 TRBV5-4 14 TGTGCCAGCAGACTCGACAGGATCAACTATGGCTACACCTTC CASRLDRINYGYTF
TRBD1 once TRBJ2-3 TRBV2 17 TGTGCCAGCAGTGTCGACTTAGTACAGGGGGCAAGGGATACGCAGTATTTT CASSVDLVQGARDTQYF
- - TRBJ1-2 TRBV4-1 16 TGCGCCAGCAGCCAAGATATGGGGGCCCTTAACTATGGCTACACCTTC CASSQDMGALNYGYTF